Given below is one T cell receptor beta chain in context. Preparing the TCRbeta library involved the use of unique molecular identifiers. TCRdb fed the PCR reads into MiXCR, producing one record per CDR3 protein. This sample has about half a million distinct CDR3 sequences, with about an eighth found just once. This record belongs to a study of T-cell reconstitution after alpha-beta-depleted transplantation in children. The V and J ends lost 7 bases and 0 bases respectively, with 13 bases between them. The CDR3 consists of 16 residues. Germline values: CDR1 SNHLY, CDR2 FYNNEI. The sequenced sample was PBMCs from the stem cell graft donor, obtained from the stem cell graft. The chain carries TRBV2 and TRBJ1-6; tentatively, D is TRBD1 (5 bases). This sequence originates from a human donor who donated a stem cell graft to a child with combined immunodeficiency. The CDR3 nucleotides read TGTGCCAGCAAAGAGGGGCTGACCTCCTATAATTCACCCCTCCACTTT. Translating it yields CASKEGLTSYNSPLHF.